This T cell receptor beta chain was found in a study of blood T cell repertoires in COVID-19. Assay used: immunoSEQ multiplex PCR; TCRdb lists only in-frame clones, some missing. The table shows hundreds of thousands of clones, with around 81% occurring only once. The CDR3 spans 17 residues. The chain couples TRBV12-1 to TRBJ2-1; no check of the table's D call, TRBD2, against the DNA was made. TRBV12-1 is a pseudogene locus. Material for sequencing was peripheral blood. This clonotype originated in an elderly woman with COVID-19, enrolled during active disease. CDR3 nucleotide sequence: TGTGCCAGCAGCGCCCAACTAGCGGGGGAGCATGTGGGTGAGCAGTTCTTC. Its translation is CASSAQLAGEHVGEQFF.